The clone carrying this TCR beta chain turned up a few times. Here immunoSEQ multiplex PCR was the method, and the copy in TCRdb shows in-frame clones only, minus some. The repertoire consists of fewer than 80,000 clones, with about 90% occurring once and the leading ten covering approximately 5.3%. This record belongs to a study of blood T cell repertoires in COVID-19. Germline V gene lookup returns CDR1 LGHNT and CDR2 FRNRAP. The length of the CDR3 is 13 residues. Trimming removed 6 bases from V and 9 bases from J, with 15 bases in between. Sequenced material: peripheral blood. The chain is built from TRBV12-5 and TRBJ1-5, with a possible D match to TRBD1 (5 bases). This receptor was obtained from a man aged 50 to 60 with acute or convalescent COVID-19. Here the CDR3 reads CASGLFGGGPQHF. Written as DNA, the CDR3 is TGTGCTAGTGGCCTTTTTGGGGGAGGGCCCCAGCATTTT.